This T cell receptor (beta chain) was sequenced during a study of early T cells in non-severe SARS-CoV-2 infection (dated by TCRdb to the early 2020s). General notes on the study: TCR sequencing used bulk RNA from unsorted whole blood, so alpha and beta chains could not be paired. The paper as a whole reports these results and caveats: VDJdb matching was skewed toward anti-spike CD8 responses and likely underestimated virus-specific expansions by missing private and CD4 specificities.

Library method: 5' RACE. Sequenced on a NextSeq 500. In the TCR library protocol, unique molecular identifiers were attached to individual cDNA molecules to correct for PCR bias and sequencing error. Both TCR alpha and beta chains were sequenced, and tight co-correlation was observed between alpha and beta sequence abundances in each sample. Under the source paper's analysis protocol: V gene, J gene and CDR3 annotation of TCR sequences was performed with Decombinator V4. Expanded TCRs were defined as changing significantly between any two time points under a Poisson model with p below 0.0001. TCR abundances were normalised to the total number of TCRs sequenced per sample and were expressed as counts per million. TRAV1-2 paired with TRAJ12, TRAJ20 or TRAJ33 defined MAIT TCRs, while TRAV10 paired with TRAJ18 defined iNKT TCRs. A search of VDJdb, accessed on 1 November 2021, was run for TCRs annotated to CMV, EBV and SARS-CoV-2, with TCRs annotated for multiple antigens excluded. TCRdb redid the processing of the public reads, applying fastp at Q25 and MiXCR, and retained in-frame beta chains. Records with the same CDR3 protein are collapsed into one entry carrying the most frequent genes and DNA. Clone size and V and J calls follow TCRdb, not the original study. The sample has just over 9,000 distinct CDR3 sequences on record, around 4.8% of them singletons. Clones ranked in the top ten supply around 9.7% of the sample.

The CDR3 starts with the cysteine, ends with the phenylalanine, and has 16 residues. The retained sequence is limited to the CDR3, 48 bases, with the frame set at the first base. V gives up 3 bases and J gives up 2 bases, and the segment between their germline ends measures 16 bases. This clonotype was seen more than once but under ten times. The clone's antigen remains unknown. It has no much larger one-base neighbor in the sample; base qualities were not kept. A case-control design nested within a healthcare worker cohort in London, UK, was used, with weekly nasopharyngeal swab PCR tests and blood sampling performed. Healthcare workers were enrolled in the week of the UK lockdown, from 23 to 31 March 2020, and were followed every week for up to 16 weeks.

This receptor was taken from an adult who was a healthcare worker with PCR-confirmed SARS-CoV-2 infection or an uninfected control (not recorded which). Sequencing was performed on whole blood. The V gene is TRBV12-3 or TRBV12-4 and the J gene is TRBJ2-5; no D segment can be confidently identified. The CDR3 in this case is CASSFSYGGPQETQYF. The sequence in DNA is TGTGCCAGCAGTTTCTCGTATGGTGGACCGCAAGAGACCCAGTACTTC.